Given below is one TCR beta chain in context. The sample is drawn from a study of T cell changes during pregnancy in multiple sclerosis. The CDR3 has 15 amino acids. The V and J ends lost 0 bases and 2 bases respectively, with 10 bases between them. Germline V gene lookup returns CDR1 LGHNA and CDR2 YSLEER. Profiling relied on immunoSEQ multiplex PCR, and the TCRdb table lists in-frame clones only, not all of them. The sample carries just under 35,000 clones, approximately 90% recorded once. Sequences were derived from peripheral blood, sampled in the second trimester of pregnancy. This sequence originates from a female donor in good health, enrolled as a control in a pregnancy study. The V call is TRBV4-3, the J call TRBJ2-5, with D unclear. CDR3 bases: TGCGCCAGCAGCCAAGATAGAAGTAAACAAGAGACCCAGTACTTC. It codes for CASSQDRSKQETQYF.